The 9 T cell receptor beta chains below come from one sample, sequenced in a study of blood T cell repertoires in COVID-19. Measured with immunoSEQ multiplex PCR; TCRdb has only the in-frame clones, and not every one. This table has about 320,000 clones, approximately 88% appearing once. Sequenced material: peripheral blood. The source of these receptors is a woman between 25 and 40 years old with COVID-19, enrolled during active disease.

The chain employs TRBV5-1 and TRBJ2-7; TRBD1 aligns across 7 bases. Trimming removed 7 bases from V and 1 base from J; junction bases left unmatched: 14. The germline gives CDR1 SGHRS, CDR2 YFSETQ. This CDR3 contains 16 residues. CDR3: CASHRGDRVWSYEQYV. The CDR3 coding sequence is TGCGCCAGCCATAGAGGAGACAGGGTCTGGTCCTACGAGCAGTACGTC.

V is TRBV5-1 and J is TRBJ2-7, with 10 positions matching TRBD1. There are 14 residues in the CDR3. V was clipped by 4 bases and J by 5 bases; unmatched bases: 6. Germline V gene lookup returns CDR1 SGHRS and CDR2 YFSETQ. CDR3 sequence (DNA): TGCGCCAGCAGCAAAGGGACAGGGGCCGACGAGCAGTACTTC. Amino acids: CASSKGTGADEQYF.

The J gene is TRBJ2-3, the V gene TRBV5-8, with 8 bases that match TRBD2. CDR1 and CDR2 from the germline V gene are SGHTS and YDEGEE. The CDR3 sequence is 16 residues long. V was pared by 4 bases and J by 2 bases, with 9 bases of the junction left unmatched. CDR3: CASSPDSGATTDTQYF. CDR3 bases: TGTGCCAGCAGCCCAGATAGCGGGGCCACCACAGATACGCAGTATTTT. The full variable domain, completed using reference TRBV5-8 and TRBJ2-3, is EAGVTQSPTHLIKTRGQQATLRCSPISGHTSVYWYQQALGLGLQFLLWYDEGEERNRGNFPPRFSGRQFPNYSSELNVNALELEDSALYLCASSPDSGATTDTQYFGPGTRLTVL.

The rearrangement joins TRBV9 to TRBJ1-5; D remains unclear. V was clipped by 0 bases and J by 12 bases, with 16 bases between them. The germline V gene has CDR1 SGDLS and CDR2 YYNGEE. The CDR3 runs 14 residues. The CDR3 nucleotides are TGTGCCAGCAGCGTAGATTGGGCAGGAACAAACCAGCATTTT. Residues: CASSVDWAGTNQHF.

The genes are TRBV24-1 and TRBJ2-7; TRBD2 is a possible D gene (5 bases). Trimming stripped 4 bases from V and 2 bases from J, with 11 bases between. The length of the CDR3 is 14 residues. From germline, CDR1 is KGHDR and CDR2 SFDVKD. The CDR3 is CATSDPGIPYEQYF. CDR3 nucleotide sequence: TGTGCCACCAGTGACCCGGGGATACCCTACGAGCAGTACTTC.

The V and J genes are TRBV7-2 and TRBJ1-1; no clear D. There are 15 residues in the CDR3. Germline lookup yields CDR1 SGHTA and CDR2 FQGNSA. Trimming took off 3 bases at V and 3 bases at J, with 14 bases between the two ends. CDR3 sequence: CASSFGGWADTEAFF. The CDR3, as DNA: TGTGCCAGCAGCTTTGGAGGGTGGGCAGACACTGAAGCTTTCTTT.

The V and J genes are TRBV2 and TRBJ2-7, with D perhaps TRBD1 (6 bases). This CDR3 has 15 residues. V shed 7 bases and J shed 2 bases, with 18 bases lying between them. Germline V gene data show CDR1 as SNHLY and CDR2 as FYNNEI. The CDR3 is CASTLDRALTYEQYF. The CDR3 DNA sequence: TGTGCCAGCACCTTGGACAGAGCTTTGACCTACGAGCAGTACTTC.

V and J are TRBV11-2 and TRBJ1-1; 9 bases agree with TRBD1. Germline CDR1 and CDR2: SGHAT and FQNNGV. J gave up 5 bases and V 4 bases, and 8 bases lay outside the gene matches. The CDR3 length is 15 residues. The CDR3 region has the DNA TGTGCCAGCAGCTCCCTACAGGGGGCGGATACTGAAGCTTTCTTT. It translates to CASSSLQGADTEAFF.

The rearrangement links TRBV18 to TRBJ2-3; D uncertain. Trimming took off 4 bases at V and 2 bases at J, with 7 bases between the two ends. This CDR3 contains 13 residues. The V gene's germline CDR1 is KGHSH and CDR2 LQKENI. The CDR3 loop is CASSHEFTDTQYF. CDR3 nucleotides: TGTGCCAGCTCACACGAGTTCACAGATACGCAGTATTTT. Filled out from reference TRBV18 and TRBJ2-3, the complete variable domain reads NAGVMQNPRHLVRRRGQEARLRCSPMKGHSHVYWYRQLPEEGLKFMVYLQKENIIDESGMPKERFSAEFPKEGPSILRIQQVVRGDSAAYFCASSHEFTDTQYFGPGTRLTVL.